These 8 T cell receptor beta chains share one sample of origin, sequenced in a study of radiotherapy plus CTLA-4 blockade in lung cancer. Some clones are missing from TCRdb's copy, which holds only in-frame ones; the method was immunoSEQ multiplex PCR. The table has roughly 62,000 clones, roughly 76% seen once; the top ten hold approximately 2.8%. Sequencing used peripheral blood, obtained from a patient treated with radiotherapy plus ipilimumab. These receptors were taken from a human donor with non-small cell lung cancer who had a complete response to radiotherapy plus ipilimumab.

The chain joins TRBV9 to TRBJ2-1; TRBD1 matches at 8 bases. Germline values: CDR1 SGDLS, CDR2 YYNGEE. V dropped 4 bases and J dropped 8; count of bases not matched to a gene: 8. The CDR3 contains 14 residues. The CDR3 DNA reads TGTGCCAGCAGCACCCGGACAGGGAAGGATGAGCAGTTCTTC. It encodes CASSTRTGKDEQFF.

This clone was observed a few times. The J gene is TRBJ1-6, the V gene TRBV19; the match to TRBD1 covers 9 bases. J gave up 10 bases and V 3 bases, and 10 bases lay outside the gene matches. The CDR3 spans 16 residues. Germline values: CDR1 LNHDA, CDR2 SQIVND (reference sequence). CDR3 amino acids: CASSMPRQGVGSPLHF. CDR3 coding DNA: TGTGCCAGTAGTATGCCGAGACAGGGGGTAGGATCACCCCTCCACTTT.

This clone has only one observation. The chain employs TRBV7-8 and TRBJ1-2; weak D call: TRBD1 (6 bases). CDR3 length: 13 amino acids. Germline V gives CDR1 SGHVS, CDR2 FQNEAQ. V shed 1 base and J shed 4 bases, with 7 bases lying between them. The CDR3 spells CASSLGQVYGYTF. In DNA form, the CDR3 reads TGTGCCAGCAGCTTAGGACAGGTCTATGGCTACACCTTC.

This chain connects TRBV5-1 to TRBJ2-3, with no clear D. Germline V gives CDR1 SGHRS, CDR2 YFSETQ. The length of the CDR3 is 14 residues. With 4 bases removed from V and 3 bases from J, the gap between germline ends came to 12 bases. Here the CDR3 DNA reads TGCGCCAGCAGCGTGCACCCTAGTACAGATACGCAGTATTTT. It is translated as CASSVHPSTDTQYF.

The chain is built from TRBV4-1 and TRBJ2-4; D unclear. Trimming left V 3 bases short and J 6 bases short, with 15 bases between. This CDR3 comprises 15 residues. Germline CDR1 is MGHRA and CDR2 is YSYEKL. For the CDR3, the DNA is TGCGCCAGCAGCCAGGAGATTTTAACAAGAAACATTCAGTACTTC. Residues: CASSQEILTRNIQYF.

The sample holds one count of this clone. In this CDR3 the conserved last residue, phenylalanine or tryptophan, is missing, so a read error is likely. This rearrangement joins TRBV6-6 to TRBJ2-7, with TRBD2 as a possible D gene (5 bases). CDR3 length: 15 residues. Trimming cost V 2 bases and J 1 base, with 12 bases left between them. Germline CDR1 MNHNY, CDR2 SVGAGI (reference sequence). The CDR3 sequence is CASSYPDSGSYEQYL. CDR3 coding DNA: TGTGCCAGCAGTTACCCGGACTCTGGGTCCTACGAGCAGTACCTC.

The genes are TRBV15 and TRBJ2-2, with 11 bases aligning to TRBD2. This CDR3 region has 17 residues. V lost 0 bases, J lost 7 bases, and 7 bases stayed unmatched. CDR1 LNHNV and CDR2 YYDKDF come from the germline V gene (reference sequence). DNA of the CDR3: TGTGCCACCAGCAGAGATACAGGACTAGCGGGTATCGGGGAGCTGTTTTTT. Protein product: CATSRDTGLAGIGELFF.

In the case of this clone: In the same sample, other DNA sequences code for this CDR3. This sequence joins TRBV30 and TRBJ1-2; 9 nucleotides match TRBD1. Germline loops: CDR1 GTSNPN, CDR2 SVGIG (reference sequence). This CDR3 is built from 12 residues. J gave up 2 bases and V 5 bases, and 0 bases lay outside the gene matches. Here the CDR3 DNA reads TGTGCCTGGGACAGGGGGAACTATGGCTACACCTTC. The encoded protein is CAWDRGNYGYTF. The full variable domain, its missing parts supplied by reference TRBV30 and TRBJ1-2, is SQTIHQWPATLVQPVGSPLSLECTVEGTSNPNLYWYRQAAGRGLQLLFYSVGIGQISSEVPQNLSASRPQDRQFILSSKKLLLSDSGFYLCAWDRGNYGYTFGSGTRLTVV.